This record looks at one TCR beta chain sequence and its context. Its antigen is unidentified. This entry comes from a study of shared clonotypes between healthy human individuals. The naive CD8 subset, CD45RO-negative cells positively selected for CCR7, excluded terminally differentiated effector memory CD45RA+ cells. Study-wide results and caveats: Generation probabilities were higher for clonotypes shared across all four sorted-subset donors than for unshared ones. Investigators expected sequencing depth to affect clonotype sharing among donors.

Trimming pared 8 bases from V and 6 bases from J, leaving 11 bases between. The CDR3 loop spans 12 amino acids. In germline, CDR1 is MNHEY, CDR2 SVGAGI. Sequencing was performed with immunoSEQ multiplex PCR; in TCRdb, only in-frame clones are kept and a portion is missing. The sample lists around 2.1 million clones, approximately 94% occurring once. The chain employs TRBV6-5 and TRBJ2-1; no clear D gene. This clonotype originated in a man between 18 and 29 years old in good health. Some clones in this sample may be carry-over from other donors' samples. Material for sequencing was naive CD8+ T cells from PBMCs. The CDR3 sequence: CASGPEPNEQFF. CDR3 nucleotides: TGTGCCAGCGGTCCCGAGCCCAATGAGCAGTTCTTC.